This passage covers 11 T cell receptor beta chains from one sample sequenced in a study of CD8 T cells in ankylosing spondylitis. Via MiXCR, TCRdb re-called the 5' RACE reads, giving one row per CDR3 protein. There are 200,000 to 250,000 distinct CDR3 sequences in the sample; more than 25% occur only once, and about 7% lies in the top ten. Sequencing used blood, either unsorted or a sorted T cell fraction (not recorded which). These receptors were collected from a male donor with ankylosing spondylitis or in good health (not recorded which).

The J gene is TRBJ1-6, the V gene TRBV10-3; D gene ambiguous. V was cut by 4 bases and J by 15 bases, with 19 bases left in between. The CDR3 length is 14 residues. Germline V gene data show CDR1 as ENHRY and CDR2 as SYGVKD. The CDR3 sequence: CAISALVTADVLHF. The CDR3 region has the DNA TGTGCCATCAGTGCATTGGTAACGGCCGACGTCCTCCACTTT.

This clonotype has a count of ten or more. The chain carries TRBV10-3 and TRBJ1-3; D unclear. The germline V gene encodes CDR1 ENHRY and CDR2 SYGVKD. The length of the CDR3 is 15 residues. The ends were cut back, 4 bases at V and 0 bases at J, with 10 bases in the middle. CDR3 nucleotides: TGTGCCATCAGTGGTGTGGGAAGCTCTGGAAACACCATATATTTT. Encoded protein: CAISGVGSSGNTIYF.

CDR3 in DNA: TGTGCCAGCAGCGGACGGGGTGAGACTGAAGCTTTCTTT. It is translated as CASSGRGETEAFF. This sequence joins TRBV6-1 and TRBJ1-1; D call uncertain. Germline V gene data show CDR1 as MNHNS and CDR2 as SASEGT. This CDR3 has 13 residues. Trimming pared 6 bases from V and 5 bases from J, leaving 13 bases between.

This rearrangement joins TRBV4-1 to TRBJ2-1, with TRBD1 as a possible D gene (5 bases). This CDR3 has 15 residues. V was pared by 2 bases and J by 5 bases, with 13 bases between. From germline, CDR1 is MGHRA and CDR2 YSYEKL. CDR3 loop: CASSQNDRQNNEQFF. CDR3 bases: TGCGCCAGCAGCCAAAACGACAGACAGAACAATGAGCAGTTCTTC.

This clonotype was counted ten times or more. This sequence joins TRBV11-2 and TRBJ2-5, with no clear D. CDR3 length equals 13 residues. Germline CDR1 reads SGHAT; CDR2 reads FQNNGV. V gave up 3 bases and J gave up 3 bases, with 8 bases separating them. In DNA form, the CDR3 reads TGTGCCAGCAGCTTGAACAGTAAAGAGACCCAGTACTTC. It encodes CASSLNSKETQYF. The full variable domain, its missing parts supplied by reference TRBV11-2 and TRBJ2-5, is EAGVAQSPRYKIIEKRQSVAFWCNPISGHATLYWYQQILGQGPKLLIQFQNNGVVDDSQLPKDRFSAERLKGVDSTLKIQPAKLEDSAVYLCASSLNSKETQYFGPGTRLLVL.

This clonotype was observed many times. The chain is built from TRBV29-1 and TRBJ2-7; D might be TRBD1 or TRBD2, each matching 5 bases. V gave up 6 bases and J gave up 5 bases, with 14 bases separating them. The CDR3 consists of 12 residues. The germline CDR1 and CDR2 sequences are SQVTM and ANQGSEA. CDR3 region: CSVAPGTHEQYF. CDR3 in DNA: TGCAGCGTGGCCCCAGGGACCCACGAGCAGTACTTC.

This clonotype was recorded at least ten times. V and J are TRBV5-1 and TRBJ2-1; the D gene is possibly TRBD1 (6 bases). The germline V gene encodes CDR1 SGHRS and CDR2 YFSETQ. The CDR3 is 14 residues long. The germline V and J ends were trimmed by 7 bases and 4 bases, with 15 bases remaining between them. The DNA of the CDR3 is TGCGCCAGCTCAGCACCACAGGGTTACAATGAGCAGTTCTTC. This codes for CASSAPQGYNEQFF.

The chain recombines TRBV20-1 with TRBJ2-1; D is ambiguous. Germline V CDR1 and CDR2: DFQATT, SNEGSKA (reference sequence). The CDR3 has 15 amino acids. V gave up 6 bases and J gave up 0 bases, with 15 bases separating them. The CDR3 sequence is CSARKARNSYNEQFF. The CDR3 DNA sequence: TGCAGTGCCCGAAAGGCCAGAAACTCCTACAATGAGCAGTTCTTC.

This clonotype showed up many times. CDR3 protein: CASSQPRGLLNEKLFF. DNA for the CDR3: TGCGCCAGCAGCCAACCTCGGGGACTCTTGAATGAAAAACTGTTTTTT. V usage is TRBV5-1 and J usage is TRBJ1-4, with D maybe TRBD1 (5 bases). There are 16 residues in the CDR3. The V gene's germline CDR1 is SGHRS and CDR2 YFSETQ. V gave up 4 bases and J gave up 5 bases, with 18 bases separating them.

This sequence joins TRBV24-1 and TRBJ2-1; the match to TRBD1 covers 9 bases. V lost 10 bases and J lost 4; bases outside the gene matches: 7. The length of the CDR3 is 14 residues. Germline CDR1 reads KGHDR; CDR2 reads SFDVKD. The CDR3 DNA reads as TGTGCCACTACGGGACAGGGCCATTACAATGAGCAGTTCTTC. Residues: CATTGQGHYNEQFF.

On this clonotype itself: Given a much more abundant clone one base away, this may be a read error. The genes are TRBV20-1 and TRBJ1-5; D remains ambiguous. Germline V gene lookup returns CDR1 DFQATT and CDR2 SNEGSKA (reference sequence). Trimming stripped 1 base from V and 0 bases from J, with 10 bases between. The CDR3 has 15 amino acids. Here the CDR3 DNA reads TGCAGTGCTAGAGGTGGGGTGTATAGCAATCAGCCCCAGCATTTT. This codes for CSARGGVYSNQPQHF.